The rows below give T cell receptor beta chains drawn from one sample of a study of early T cells in non-severe SARS-CoV-2 infection. TCRdb passed the 5' RACE reads through MiXCR, listing each CDR3 protein once. The sample lists approximately 90,000 distinct CDR3 sequences, more than 10% occurring once. The specimen comprised whole blood, sampled at baseline. Receptors were obtained from an adult who was a healthcare worker with PCR-confirmed SARS-CoV-2 infection or an uninfected control (not recorded which). Each CDR3 is given with its conserved first and last residue.

>TRBV7-3|TRBJ1-1
CASSGYKNTEAFF
>TRBV29-1|TRBJ2-3
CSVAQVGGDTQYF
>TRBV30|TRBJ2-3
CAWSVRGSPDTQYF
>TRBV11-2|TRBJ2-3
CASSSPGLAVDTQYF
>TRBV5-4|TRBJ1-1
CASSLGGTVNTEAFF
>TRBV3-1|TRBJ2-7
CASSHSRGPPSYEQYF
>TRBV5-1|TRBJ2-1
CASSLAGQGYFDEQFF
>TRBV9|TRBJ2-7
CASSVATSGREQYF
>TRBV12-3/TRBV12-4|TRBJ2-5
CASSPSERETQYF
>TRBV5-4|TRBJ2-3
CASSFTSGSTDTQYF
>TRBV12-3/TRBV12-4|TRBJ2-2
CASSLEKAGELFF
>TRBV14|TRBJ1-1
CASSQGFLNTEAFF
>TRBV19|TRBJ1-4
CASTMGGRNEKLFF
>TRBV29-1|TRBJ1-1
CSVVGEGVTEAFF
>TRBV19|TRBJ2-2
CASSIARGLQNTGELFF
>TRBV12-3/TRBV12-4|TRBJ2-3
CASTNGLGYRTDTQYF
>TRBV3-1|TRBJ2-5
CASSQDLIRGLPETQYF
>TRBV18|TRBJ2-7
CASSTGGSGSYEQYF
>TRBV20-1|TRBJ1-1
CSARERTGNRRSNTEAFF
>TRBV7-3|TRBJ1-1
CASSSDPNTEAFF
>TRBV28|TRBJ2-7
CASSLGLEQYF
>TRBV6-5|TRBJ2-7
CASSSSGHRVGYEQYF
>TRBV20-1|TRBJ1-5
CSGGQGNQPQHF
>TRBV5-5|TRBJ2-5
CASSLEGLAVETQYF
>TRBV3-1|TRBJ1-2
CASSSSRGYTF
>TRBV12-5|TRBJ2-1
CASGRTSGIGQFF
>TRBV10-3|TRBJ2-3
CAITTSGADTQYF
>TRBV6-5|TRBJ2-7
CASSYLDRGKSYEQYF
>TRBV15|TRBJ1-2
CATSRELQVNNYGYTF
>TRBV5-1|TRBJ2-1
CASSFMGPPGNEQFF
>TRBV19|TRBJ2-1
CASSKDSDDEQFF
>TRBV28|TRBJ2-5
CASSPSRSSQETQYF
>TRBV24-1|TRBJ2-2
CATRATPGELFF
>TRBV30|TRBJ1-3
CAWSVSGTVSGNTIYF
>TRBV6-2/TRBV6-3|TRBJ2-5
CATRGRETQYF
>TRBV2|TRBJ1-6
CASSGDHADNSPLHF
>TRBV29-1|TRBJ1-5
CSVGGRGNQPQHF
>TRBV19|TRBJ2-4
CASSIGQNIQYF
>TRBV20-1|TRBJ2-7
CSAVTGKVSYEQYF
>TRBV6-5|TRBJ2-1
CASSRGQATVGNEQFF
>TRBV9|TRBJ2-1
CASSLRTSGRGNEQFF